These T cell receptor beta chains were read from a single sample in a study of beta chain features in type 1 diabetes. The assay was immunoSEQ multiplex PCR, and TCRdb's table has in-frame clones only and misses some. In the table there are more than 130,000 clones, about 7.1% of which are singletons. Sequenced input: central memory CD4+ T cells from blood. The receptors come from a young woman in good health. Both conserved end residues are trimmed from each CDR3. D genes are given only for firm matches.

- TRBV2 ASSERQNYGYT
TRBD2 TRBV4-3 ASSQVGTSGTEQF
- TRBV7-2 ASSHHGENYNEQF
TRBD1 TRBV29-1 SVEVTGVKHTDTQY
- TRBV4-2 ASSQAQGTQY
TRBD2 TRBV7-3 ASSSPGLAGGGSYNEQF
- TRBV19 ASSIDSQPRYGYT
TRBD1 TRBV5-1 ASSYGTGSYGYT
TRBD2 TRBV5-1 ASRLGTSVTNEQF
TRBD1 TRBV18 ASSPTGGRYNEQF
TRBD1 TRBV28 ASSYRGPTEAF
TRBD1 TRBV5-1 ASSLPGQGFEQY
- TRBV7-8 ASSKAVSNEQY
- TRBV5-1 ASSHSKGDQSNQPQH
TRBD2 TRBV6-5 ASSHGTSGSNEQF
- TRBV28 AETGRGNQPQH
- TRBV28 ASSSGSTNTIY
- TRBV7-2 ASSLGGAKNIQY
TRBD1 TRBV5-1 ASSQGQGGQSETQY
- TRBV7-2 ASSLERSYEQY
- TRBV6-5 ASSYTEPGSTEAF
TRBD2 TRBV5-8 ASSPRTSAYNEQF
TRBD1 TRBV28 ASSPGGRTGVDTQY
- TRBV2 ASSVQTRTNTGELF
- TRBV30 ACLWQSTDTQY
- TRBV19 ASSLPDGNYGYT
- TRBV4-2 ASSQDLSLRGEQF
TRBD2 TRBV7-2 ASSLVGGSQETQY
- TRBV28 ASSLIAQSTDTQY
- TRBV30 AWSLPAAYNEQF
- TRBV7-3 ASSLTAQAQH
TRBD2 TRBV19 ASSIGASGGSYNEQF
TRBD2 TRBV5-1 ASSLVAGSSYNEQF
- TRBV2 ASIEYRNTDTQY
- TRBV7-3 ASSPSAGAPRGETQY
TRBD2 TRBV27 ASSFGLAGVQETQY
TRBD2 TRBV5-4 ASSFRTSAGKQF